The 27 T cell receptor beta chains in this list originate from one sample, sequenced in a study of blood T cell repertoires in COVID-19. Method: immunoSEQ multiplex PCR; TCRdb's copy keeps in-frame clones and lacks some. This sample has 200,000 to 250,000 clones, with around four fifths found just once. Sequencing was performed on peripheral blood. These receptors were taken from a woman aged 80 or older with active or convalescent COVID-19.

The chain is built from TRBV29-1 and TRBJ2-6; D is uncertain. Germline V lookup: CDR1 SQVTM, CDR2 ANQGSEA. The CDR3 is made up of 16 amino acids. The germline V and J ends were trimmed by 4 bases and 0 bases, with 13 bases remaining between them. The CDR3 sequence: CSVVLKLVSGANVLTF. The DNA for the CDR3 is TGCAGCGTTGTCCTAAAACTTGTCTCTGGGGCCAACGTCCTGACTTTC.

This chain joins TRBV18 and TRBJ2-7, with 8 positions matching TRBD2. CDR1 is KGHSH and CDR2 is LQKENI in the germline V gene. This CDR3 is 15 amino acids long. Trimming removed 3 bases from V and 6 bases from J; junction bases left unmatched: 10. The CDR3 here is CASSPRQREILEQYF. The DNA for the CDR3 is TGTGCCAGCTCACCGCGCCAGCGGGAGATTCTCGAGCAGTACTTC.

The chain joins TRBV2 to TRBJ2-7, with 9 bases that match TRBD1. There are 14 residues in the CDR3. Germline loops: CDR1 SNHLY, CDR2 FYNNEI. V dropped 6 bases and J dropped 5; count of bases not matched to a gene: 8. The CDR3 protein is CASRAPGQGNEQYF. The CDR3 DNA is TGTGCCAGCAGAGCTCCGGGACAGGGCAACGAGCAGTACTTC.

The chain joins TRBV7-6 to TRBJ2-1; TRBD1 might be the D (5 bases). The CDR3 has 16 amino acids. V lost 3 bases and J 0 bases, leaving 12 bases between the germline ends. Germline V CDR1 and CDR2: SGHVS, FNYEAQ. CDR3 amino acids: CASSLRRASSYNEQFF. DNA for the CDR3: TGTGCCAGCAGCTTGCGCAGGGCGAGCTCCTACAATGAGCAGTTCTTC. Drawing the rest from reference TRBV7-6 and TRBJ2-1, the complete variable domain is GAGVSQSPRYKVTKRGQDVALRCDPISGHVSLYWYRQALGQGPEFLTYFNYEAQQDKSGLPNDRFSAERPEGSISTLTIQRTEQRDSAMYRCASSLRRASSYNEQFFGPGTRLTVL.

The chain recombines TRBV5-4 with TRBJ2-1, with TRBD2 identical over 10 bases. The CDR3 runs 15 residues. CDR1 is SGHNT, CDR2 YYREEE, per germline (reference sequence). Trimming at V came to 4 bases and at J to 5 bases, leaving 6 bases not matched to a gene. The CDR3, as DNA: TGTGCCAGCAGCCTAACTAGCGGGACCCACAATGAGCAGTTCTTC. Translated: CASSLTSGTHNEQFF.

The chain couples TRBV5-1 to TRBJ1-1; 9 nucleotides line up with TRBD1. This CDR3 contains 15 residues. V dropped 0 bases and J dropped 5; count of bases not matched to a gene: 5. The germline gives CDR1 SGHRS, CDR2 YFSETQ. CDR3 sequence: CASSLGTGGKTEAFF. CDR3 in DNA: TGCGCCAGCAGCTTGGGAACAGGGGGCAAGACTGAAGCTTTCTTT.

V usage is TRBV14 and J usage is TRBJ2-3, with TRBD1 as a possible D gene (6 bases). The CDR3 consists of 13 residues. Germline loops: CDR1 SGHDN, CDR2 FVKESK. The V gene lost 3 bases and the J gene lost 8 bases, with 12 bases spanning the gap. CDR3 amino acids: CASSQPGTSTQYF. CDR3 nucleotides: TGTGCCAGCAGCCAGCCCGGGACATCTACGCAGTATTTT.

The chain is built from TRBV18 and TRBJ1-2, with 11 positions matching TRBD1. Germline V gene data show CDR1 as KGHSH and CDR2 as LQKENI. The CDR3 has 14 residues. V was clipped by 3 bases and J by 7 bases; unmatched bases: 4. CDR3 residues: CASSPQDRGPGYTF. The CDR3 bases are TGTGCCAGCTCACCTCAGGACAGGGGGCCTGGCTACACCTTC.

This chain uses TRBV21-1 with TRBJ2-5; the DNA was not used to check the table's D call, TRBD1. TRBV21-1 is a known pseudogene. The CDR3 is made up of 14 amino acids. The CDR3 nucleotides are TGTGCCAGCATAAAAGAGGGACAGACCTCGACCCAGTACTTC. This sequence encodes CASIKEGQTSTQYF.

This chain uses TRBV11-3 with TRBJ2-7; D gene uncertain. CDR1 SGHNT and CDR2 YENEEA come from the germline V gene. Trimming cost V 4 bases and J 4 bases, with 8 bases left between them. The CDR3 spans 12 residues. The DNA for the CDR3 is TGTGCCAGCAGCTCCCTCCCGTACGAGCAGTACTTC. This encodes CASSSLPYEQYF.

The chain recombines TRBV21-1 with TRBJ2-7; whether TRBD1, the table's D call, matches the DNA was not checked. TRBV21-1 is a documented pseudogene. The CDR3 is 15 residues long. The CDR3 DNA reads TGTGCCAGCAGCAAGTCCGGGACAGAGACCTACGAGCAGTACTTC. Translation: CASSKSGTETYEQYF.

The chain has TRBV15 and TRBJ2-7; no clear D gene. V dropped 1 base and J dropped 4 bases, with 8 bases sitting between them. This CDR3 comprises 13 residues. The germline gives CDR1 LNHNV, CDR2 YYDKDF (reference sequence). The CDR3 DNA follows: TGTGCCACCAGCAGAGGTCACGGTTACGAGCAGTACTTC. Translating gives CATSRGHGYEQYF.

This chain uses TRBV20-1 with TRBJ2-3; D ambiguous. Germline assignment: CDR1 DFQATT and CDR2 SNEGSKA (reference sequence). The CDR3 has 11 residues. Trimming pared 5 bases from V and 7 bases from J, leaving 10 bases between. The CDR3 here is CSAHTSNTQYF. The CDR3 DNA reads as TGCAGTGCTCATACCAGTAATACGCAGTATTTT.

The chain has TRBV19 and TRBJ2-5, with 8 positions matching TRBD2. The V gene end was trimmed by 5 bases and the J gene end by 2 bases; junction bases not matched to a gene: 4. In germline, CDR1 is LNHDA, CDR2 SQIVND (reference sequence). The CDR3 covers 14 residues. This chain's CDR3 is CASSAGGPQETQYF. For the CDR3, the DNA is TGTGCCAGTAGTGCGGGGGGCCCTCAAGAGACCCAGTACTTC.

This clone was seen a handful of times. V usage is TRBV4-1 and J usage is TRBJ2-7; 8 nucleotides line up with TRBD2. The germline CDR1 and CDR2 sequences are MGHRA and YSYEKL. The V segment lost 4 bases and the J segment 4 bases; nucleotides outside the gene matches: 9. The CDR3 is made up of 15 amino acids. This CDR3 reads CASSRYPGLGYEQYF. The CDR3 DNA sequence: TGCGCCAGCAGCCGTTACCCGGGACTAGGGTACGAGCAGTACTTC.

The chain recombines TRBV7-9 with TRBJ1-1; 10 bases are shared with TRBD1. V lost 5 bases to trimming and J lost 5 bases; unmatched junction nucleotides: 11. This CDR3 is 16 amino acids long. Germline CDR1 and CDR2: SEHNR and FQNEAQ (reference sequence). Here the CDR3 DNA reads TGTGCCAGCAGCCCAAGACAGGGGGCGGGGGATACTGAAGCTTTCTTT. Translated, it gives CASSPRQGAGDTEAFF.

The rearrangement uses TRBV7-9 and TRBJ2-1, with D possibly being TRBD2 (5 bases). Between the trimmed V and J ends, which lost 2 bases and 6 bases, there was a span of 8 bases. Per the germline V gene, CDR1 is SEHNR and CDR2 is FQNEAQ (reference sequence). The CDR3 runs to 13 residues. The CDR3 DNA follows: TGTGCCAGCAGCTTATATGAGGGCAATGAGCAGTTCTTC. It codes for CASSLYEGNEQFF. The whole variable domain, filled in from reference TRBV7-9 and TRBJ2-1, reads DTGVSQNPRHKITKRGQNVTFRCDPISEHNRLYWYRQTLGQGPEFLTYFQNEAQLEKSRLLSDRFSAERPKGSFSTLEIQRTEQGDSAMYLCASSLYEGNEQFFGPGTRLTVL.

The chain links TRBV4-1 to TRBJ2-2; TRBD2 agrees at 7 bases. Germline loops: CDR1 MGHRA, CDR2 YSYEKL. This CDR3 region has 16 residues. The V and J ends lost 0 bases and 1 base, in that order; junction bases with no gene match: 2. Written as DNA, the CDR3 is TGCGCCAGCAGCCAAGATCCGGGGGGGAACACCGGGGAGCTGTTTTTT. Encoded protein: CASSQDPGGNTGELFF.

V and J are TRBV15 and TRBJ1-3; D perhaps matches TRBD1 (6 bases). Looked up from germline, CDR1 is LNHNV and CDR2 is YYDKDF (reference sequence). With 6 bases removed from V and 1 base from J, the gap between germline ends came to 7 bases. The CDR3 extends over 13 amino acids. Here the CDR3 DNA reads TGTGCCACCAGAACAGGGTCTGGAAACACCATATATTTT. Amino acids: CATRTGSGNTIYF.

This sequence joins TRBV24-1 and TRBJ2-7, with D tentatively TRBD2 (5 bases). The CDR3 covers 16 residues. V lost 2 bases, J lost 0 bases, and 13 bases lay in between. Germline V gene data show CDR1 as KGHDR and CDR2 as SFDVKD. CDR3 loop: CATSDSASSGSYEQYF. The CDR3 region has the DNA TGTGCCACCAGTGATTCGGCTAGCTCCGGCTCCTACGAGCAGTACTTC.

The chain has TRBV24-1 and TRBJ1-4; TRBD1 aligns across 8 bases. Trimming cost V 7 bases and J 5 bases; bases outside gene matches: 5. Germline V gene lookup returns CDR1 KGHDR and CDR2 SFDVKD. The CDR3 totals 14 residues. CDR3 DNA sequence: TGTGCCACCAGCGGACAGGGCGTAAATGAAAAACTGTTTTTT. It specifies CATSGQGVNEKLFF.

This clone showed up just once. V usage is TRBV5-1 and J usage is TRBJ2-1, with TRBD1 as a possible D gene (5 bases). From germline, CDR1 is SGHRS and CDR2 YFSETQ. This CDR3 has 16 residues. Trimming stripped 2 bases from V and 3 bases from J, with 15 bases between. The CDR3 spells CASSLLTDSNYNEQFF. CDR3 in DNA: TGCGCCAGCAGCTTACTGACAGACTCAAACTACAATGAGCAGTTCTTC.

About this clone: A junction boundary mismatches the germline segment, possibly from a read error. The gene calls are TRBV19 and TRBJ1-5; D remains unclear. CDR1 and CDR2 (germline): LNHDA, SQIVND (reference sequence). The CDR3 consists of 16 residues. The CDR3 nucleotides read TGTGCCAGTGGTACGCGGGAGGCGCGGAGCACTCAGCCCCAGCATTTT. Encoded protein: CASGTREARSTQPQHF.

This chain connects TRBV7-2 to TRBJ2-7; 15 nucleotides agree with TRBD2. The ends lost 5 bases at V and 4 bases at J; junction bases unmatched: 6. This CDR3 has 16 amino acids. The germline V gene encodes CDR1 SGHTA and CDR2 FQGNSA. DNA for the CDR3: TGTGCCAGCAGCCGGGGACTAGCGGGAGGAGGGTACGAGCAGTACTTC. It is translated as CASSRGLAGGGYEQYF.

This clone is a singleton in its sample. V usage is TRBV28 and J usage is TRBJ1-2, with 7 bases aligning to TRBD1. The CDR3 totals 13 residues. Germline loops: CDR1 MDHEN, CDR2 SYDVKM. V trimming: 6 bases; J trimming: 5 bases; junction bases outside the gene matches: 6. In nucleotides, the CDR3 is TGTGCCAGCAGGGGACAGAAAGGATATGGCTACACCTTC. Translation gives CASRGQKGYGYTF.

The chain joins TRBV28 to TRBJ1-2; TRBD1 aligns across 10 bases. This CDR3 region has 16 residues. From germline, CDR1 is MDHEN and CDR2 SYDVKM. Unmatched junction bases numbered 14, after V lost 6 bases and J lost 7 bases. The CDR3 nucleotides are TGTGCCAGCAGCCTGACCCCTGGGACAGGGGAAGTTGGCTACACCTTC. As protein: CASSLTPGTGEVGYTF.

The chain employs TRBV9 and TRBJ2-5; D remains ambiguous. Germline CDR1 reads SGDLS; CDR2 reads YYNGEE. The CDR3 runs to 13 residues. V lost 6 bases and J lost 5, with 14 bases in between. Here the CDR3 DNA reads TGTGCCAGCAAAAGTCCAGGCGAGGAGACCCAGTACTTC. This gives the protein CASKSPGEETQYF.